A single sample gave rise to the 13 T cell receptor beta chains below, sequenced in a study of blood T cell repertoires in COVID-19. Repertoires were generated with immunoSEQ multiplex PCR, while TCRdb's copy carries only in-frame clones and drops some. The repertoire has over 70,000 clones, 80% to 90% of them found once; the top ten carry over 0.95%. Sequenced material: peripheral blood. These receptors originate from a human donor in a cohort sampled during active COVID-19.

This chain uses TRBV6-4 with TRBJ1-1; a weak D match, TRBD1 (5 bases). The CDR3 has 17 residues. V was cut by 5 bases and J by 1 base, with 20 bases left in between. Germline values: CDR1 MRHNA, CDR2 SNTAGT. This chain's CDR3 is CASSRYGGTSSNTEAFF. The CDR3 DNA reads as TGTGCCAGCAGTCGATACGGGGGGACGAGTTCGAACACTGAAGCTTTCTTT.

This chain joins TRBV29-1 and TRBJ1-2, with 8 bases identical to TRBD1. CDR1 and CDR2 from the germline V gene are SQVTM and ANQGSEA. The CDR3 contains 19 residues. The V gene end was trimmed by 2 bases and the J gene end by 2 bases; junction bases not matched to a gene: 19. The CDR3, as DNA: TGCAGCGTTGAAAATCAAGGGGCCCCCGGGACAGGCGAGAACTATGGCTACACCTTC. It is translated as CSVENQGAPGTGENYGYTF.

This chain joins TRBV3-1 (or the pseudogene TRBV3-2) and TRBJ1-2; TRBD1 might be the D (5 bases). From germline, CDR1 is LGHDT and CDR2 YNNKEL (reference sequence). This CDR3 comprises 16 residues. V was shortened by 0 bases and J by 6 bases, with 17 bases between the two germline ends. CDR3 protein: CASSQDWSEDKDGYTF. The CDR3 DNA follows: TGTGCCAGCAGCCAAGATTGGTCCGAGGACAAAGATGGCTACACCTTC.

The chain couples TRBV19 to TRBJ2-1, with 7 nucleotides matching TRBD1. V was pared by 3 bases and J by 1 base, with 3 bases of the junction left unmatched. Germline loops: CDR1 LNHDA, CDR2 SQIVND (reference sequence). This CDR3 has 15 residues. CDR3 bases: TGTGCCAGTAGTATCCAGGGGGAGTCCTACAATGAGCAGTTCTTC. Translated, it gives CASSIQGESYNEQFF.

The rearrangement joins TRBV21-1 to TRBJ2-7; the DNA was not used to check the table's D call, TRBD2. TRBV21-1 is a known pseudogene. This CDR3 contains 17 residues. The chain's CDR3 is CASSKFREGDSLYEQYF. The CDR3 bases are TGTGCCAGCAGCAAATTTCGGGAGGGGGACAGCCTCTACGAGCAGTACTTC.

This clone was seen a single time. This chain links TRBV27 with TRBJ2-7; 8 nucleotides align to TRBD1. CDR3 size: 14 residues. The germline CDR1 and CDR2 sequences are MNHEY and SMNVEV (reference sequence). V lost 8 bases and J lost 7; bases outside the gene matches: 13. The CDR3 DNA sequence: TGTGCCAGCGGCCGACAGGGGCCCACTAGTGAGCAGTACTTC. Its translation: CASGRQGPTSEQYF.

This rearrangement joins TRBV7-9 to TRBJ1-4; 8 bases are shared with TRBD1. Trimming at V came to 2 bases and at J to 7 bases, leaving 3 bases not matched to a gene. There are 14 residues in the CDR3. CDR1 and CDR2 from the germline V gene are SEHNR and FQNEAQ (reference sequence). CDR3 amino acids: CASSLRTGSEKLFF. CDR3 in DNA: TGTGCCAGCAGCTTAAGGACAGGGAGTGAAAAACTGTTTTTT.

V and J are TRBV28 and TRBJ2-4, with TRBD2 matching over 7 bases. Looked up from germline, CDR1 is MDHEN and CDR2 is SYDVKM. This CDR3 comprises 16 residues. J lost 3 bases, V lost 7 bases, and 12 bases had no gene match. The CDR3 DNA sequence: TGTGCCAGCAACAAGGGGCCTTTAGCGGGCAAAAACATTCAGTACTTC. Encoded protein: CASNKGPLAGKNIQYF.

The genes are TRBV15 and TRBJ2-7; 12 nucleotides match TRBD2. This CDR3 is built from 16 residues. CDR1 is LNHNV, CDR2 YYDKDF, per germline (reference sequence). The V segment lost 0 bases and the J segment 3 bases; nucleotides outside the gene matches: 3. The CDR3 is CATSRDLTSGSYEQYF. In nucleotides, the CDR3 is TGTGCCACCAGCAGAGATCTGACTAGCGGGAGCTACGAGCAGTACTTC.

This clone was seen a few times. The CDR3 loop is CASSLLGANTGELFF. The CDR3 DNA follows: TGTGCCAGCAGCCTGCTTGGAGCGAACACCGGGGAGCTGTTTTTT. The chain links TRBV7-9 to TRBJ2-2; no clear D. Trimming took off 5 bases at V and 0 bases at J, with 10 bases between the two ends. CDR1 is SEHNR, CDR2 FQNEAQ, per germline (reference sequence). The CDR3 runs to 15 residues. Complete variable domain (other parts from reference TRBV7-9 and TRBJ2-2): DTGVSQNPRHKITKRGQNVTFRCDPISEHNRLYWYRQTLGQGPEFLTYFQNEAQLEKSRLLSDRFSAERPKGSFSTLEIQRTEQGDSAMYLCASSLLGANTGELFFGEGSRLTVL.

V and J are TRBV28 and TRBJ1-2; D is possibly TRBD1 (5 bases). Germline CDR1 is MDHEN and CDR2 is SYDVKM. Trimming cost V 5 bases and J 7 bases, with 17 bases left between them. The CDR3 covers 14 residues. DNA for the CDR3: TGTGCCAGCAGTACCGACAGCGACCTGGGTGGCTACACCTTC. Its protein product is CASSTDSDLGGYTF.

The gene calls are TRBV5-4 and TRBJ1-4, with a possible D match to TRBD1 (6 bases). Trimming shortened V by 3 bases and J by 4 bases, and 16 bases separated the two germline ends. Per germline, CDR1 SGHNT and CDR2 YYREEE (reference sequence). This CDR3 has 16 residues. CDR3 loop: CASSSEPGQLNEKLFF. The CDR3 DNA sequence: TGTGCCAGCAGCTCAGAACCGGGACAACTTAATGAAAAACTGTTTTTT.

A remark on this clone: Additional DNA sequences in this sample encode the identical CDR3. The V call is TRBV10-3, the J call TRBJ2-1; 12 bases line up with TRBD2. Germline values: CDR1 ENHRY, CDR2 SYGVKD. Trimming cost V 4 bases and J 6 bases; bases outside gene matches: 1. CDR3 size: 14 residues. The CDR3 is CAISGLAGVNEQFF. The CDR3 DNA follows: TGTGCCATCAGTGGACTAGCGGGAGTCAATGAGCAGTTCTTC.